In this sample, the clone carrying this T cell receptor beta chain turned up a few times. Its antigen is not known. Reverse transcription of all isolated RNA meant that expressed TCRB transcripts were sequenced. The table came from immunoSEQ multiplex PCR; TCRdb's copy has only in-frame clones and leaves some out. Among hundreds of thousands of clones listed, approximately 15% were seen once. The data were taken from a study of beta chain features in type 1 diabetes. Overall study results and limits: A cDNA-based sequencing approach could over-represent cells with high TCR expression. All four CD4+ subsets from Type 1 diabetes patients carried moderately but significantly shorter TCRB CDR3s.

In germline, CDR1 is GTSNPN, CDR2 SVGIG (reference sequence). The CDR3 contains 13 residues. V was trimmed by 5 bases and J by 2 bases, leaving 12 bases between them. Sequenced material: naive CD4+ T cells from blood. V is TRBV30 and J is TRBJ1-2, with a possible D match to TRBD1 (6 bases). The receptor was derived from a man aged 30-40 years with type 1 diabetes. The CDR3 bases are TGTGCCTGGGAACAGGGATTAAACTATGGCTACACCTTC. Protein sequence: CAWEQGLNYGYTF.